These 9 T cell receptor beta chains were sequenced from one sample in a study of response to subunit inactivated influenza vaccine. TCRdb re-called the RT-PCR reads with MiXCR, one entry per CDR3 protein. The sample records 400,000 to 550,000 distinct CDR3 sequences, 25% being singletons. The sample was CD4+ T cells sorted from PBMCs, taken 5 days after vaccination. These receptors came from a man in his fifties who received an inactivated influenza vaccine.

The gene calls are TRBV20-1 and TRBJ1-4; D unresolved. Germline values: CDR1 DFQATT, CDR2 SNEGSKA (reference sequence). The CDR3 contains 11 residues. V was trimmed by 6 bases and J by 5 bases, leaving 7 bases between them. Here the CDR3 reads CSAPTNEKLFF. The DNA for the CDR3 is TGCAGTGCCCCCACAAATGAAAAACTGTTTTTT.

This clonotype was seen a few times. The chain links TRBV10-3 to TRBJ2-3; tentatively, D is TRBD2 (6 bases). Per germline, CDR1 ENHRY and CDR2 SYGVKD. The CDR3 runs 13 residues. Between the trimmed V and J ends, which lost 4 bases and 5 bases, there was a span of 10 bases. The CDR3 nucleotides are TGTGCCATCAGTGGGAGGGGTGGAGATACGCAGTATTTT. Encoded protein: CAISGRGGDTQYF.

In its sample, this clonotype was seen a few times. The chain recombines TRBV7-2 with TRBJ2-1; a weak D match, TRBD2 (6 bases). V shed 0 bases and J shed 10 bases, with 13 bases lying between them. The CDR3 sequence is 14 residues long. Germline V gene sequence: CDR1 SGHTA, CDR2 FQGNSA. CDR3 in DNA: TGTGCCAGCAGCTTAGCGCAGGTAGCGGAGGAGCAGTTCTTC. It encodes CASSLAQVAEEQFF.

This clonotype was found many times. The V gene is TRBV15, the J gene TRBJ1-5, with D unclear. This CDR3 comprises 14 residues. Deletions cut 0 bases from V and 7 bases from J, with 10 bases between. Germline CDR1 LNHNV, CDR2 YYDKDF (reference sequence). Written as DNA, the CDR3 is TGTGCCACCAGCAGAGATATCGTCGGCCAGCCCCAGCATTTT. Its translation: CATSRDIVGQPQHF.

The genes are TRBV7-2 and TRBJ1-2; 8 bases are shared with TRBD1. The CDR3 has 15 amino acids. Germline values: CDR1 SGHTA, CDR2 FQGNSA. After removal of 5 bases from V and 4 bases from J, the junction contained 9 bases not matched to a gene. The CDR3 here is CASSRSTGVGYGYTF. CDR3 bases: TGTGCCAGCAGCCGGTCGACAGGGGTGGGCTATGGCTACACCTTC.

This clonotype was seen only a few times. The rearrangement uses TRBV12-3 or TRBV12-4 and TRBJ1-3, with unresolved D. The V and J ends lost 5 bases and 2 bases respectively, with 10 bases between them. This CDR3 is built from 14 residues. The CDR3 DNA follows: TGTGCCAGCAGTCGGTCTGGGGCTGGAAACACCATATATTTT. It codes for CASSRSGAGNTIYF.

The chain combines TRBV7-9 with TRBJ1-2; D is uncertain. Germline V gene data show CDR1 as SEHNR and CDR2 as FQNEAQ (reference sequence). The CDR3 totals 11 residues. V lost 7 bases and J 2 bases, leaving 5 bases between the germline ends. The CDR3 coding sequence is TGTGCCAGCACCGACAACTATGGCTACACCTTC. Its translation: CASTDNYGYTF. The full variable domain, with the rest looked up from reference TRBV7-9 and TRBJ1-2, is DTGVSQNPRHKITKRGQNVTFRCDPISEHNRLYWYRQTLGQGPEFLTYFQNEAQLEKSRLLSDRFSAERPKGSFSTLEIQRTEQGDSAMYLCASTDNYGYTFGSGTRLTVV.

The genes are TRBV29-1 and TRBJ2-7, with 9 positions matching TRBD2. The CDR3 spans 15 residues. The germline V gene has CDR1 SQVTM and CDR2 ANQGSEA. V lost 6 bases and J lost 0; bases outside the gene matches: 9. For the CDR3, the DNA is TGCAGCGTCCCAGGGACTAGCTCTTTCTCCTACGAGCAGTACTTC. Translating gives CSVPGTSSFSYEQYF.

The V gene is TRBV20-1, the J gene TRBJ2-3; 7 bases are a match to TRBD2. CDR1 and CDR2 from the germline V gene are DFQATT and SNEGSKA (reference sequence). Germline trimming cut 2 bases from V and 8 bases from J; bases unmatched to any gene: 13. The CDR3 totals 15 residues. CDR3 DNA sequence: TGCAGTGCTAGATGGGAGCGAGGCGGACTAGGTACGCAGTATTTT. Protein sequence: CSARWERGGLGTQYF.